Listed here is a single T cell receptor beta chain. The sample holds a few counts of this clone. The clone's antigen remains unknown. No base quality information exists; no much larger clone differs at one position. This entry comes from a study of cytomegalovirus exposure and HLA in healthy donors (dated by TCRdb to 2016 to 2017). Describing the broader study: An earlier analysis of several hundred of the donors reported approximately 300 Gb of sequence data and more than 90 million unique TCR beta sequences from 190 million or so T cells. An early release covering approximately 600 HLA-typed donors comprised around 300 gigabases of sequencing data and about 90 million unique TCR sequences. Both class I and class II loci were covered by HLA typing, at four-digit resolution. The study used immunosequencing to profile the T cell repertoires of around 600 subjects and linked those repertoires to cytomegalovirus serostatus. An earlier analysis of some 500 of the donors used high-throughput TCR beta sequencing to judge whether each TCR beta V gene segment behaved as functional or pseudogenic. Genome-wide SNP genotypes for about three fifths of the roughly 670 donors were used in a later genetic analysis, which treated that subset as a discovery cohort. Of the roughly 400 genotyped donors, approximately 81% were placed in the genetic ancestry cluster associated with self-reported Caucasian donors. High-throughput TCR immunosequencing, statistical association of individual TCRs with disease status, and machine learning were combined to predict cytomegalovirus infection status. All discovery cohort repertoires had been generated using a single sequencing platform. Roughly 5 DR-DQ haplotypes were handled as single units for association and clustering, since linkage in the cohort was strong. Donor age, sex, ethnicity and CMV serostatus were compiled together with the repertoire data. Besides the first cohort of 550 to 750 subjects, a separate validation cohort made up of some 110 different subjects was used. The study was designed to test whether signatures of past pathogen exposure could be identified by cataloging public T cell receptors. Among under 450 genotyped donors of the cohort, an average of 235,054 unique TCR beta nucleotide sequences were sequenced per donor, roughly 20% of them non-productive. Typing coverage varied by locus: roughly 620-630 donors for A, B, C, DRB1 and DQB1; roughly 560 for DQA1; more than 600 for DPA1; roughly 450 for DPB1. Rather than using new phenotypic data, the later analysis identified candidate immune exposures from TCR beta sequences and from how often those sequences occurred across donors. To study patterns of TCR occurrence, a later analysis re-analyzed previously published TCR beta repertoires from under 750 donors and added high-resolution HLA genotyping.

From V the trimming removes 3 bases and from J it removes 4 bases, while the gene matches leave 5 bases of the junction unaccounted for. CDR3 length: 15 amino acids, cysteine to phenylalanine. The DNA shown is the 45-base CDR3, in frame from base 1. The CDR1 and CDR2 encoded by the germline V gene (reference sequence) are LNHDA and SQIVND. The receptor library was made with the immunoSEQ multiplex PCR assay. A mixture of 60 forward primers for TCR Vbeta segments and 13 reverse primers for TCR Jbeta segments was used in the multiplex PCR. Amplification of the CDR3 region of rearranged TCR beta genes was performed with a multiplex PCR assay on genomic DNA. The Illumina HiSeq System was used to sequence the amplified TCR beta libraries as 87-base-pair reads. As for the original processing: Across the roughly 670 repertoires, a later analysis counted about 81 million unique TCR beta chains, around 11 million of which were shared by at least two donors. A nearest-neighbor algorithm error-corrected the raw reads and collapsed the reads into unique sequences, merging closely related sequences to remove PCR and sequencing errors. CDR3 sequences were aligned to IMGT reference sequences to assign V, D and J gene segments. For a sequence to be retained, at least a six-nucleotide match to both a V gene segment and a J gene segment was required. A rearrangement counted as productive if the CDR3 had no stop codons and remained in frame with V and J, and every other rearrangement counted as non-productive. Following IMGT convention, CDR3 was defined as the stretch from the second conserved V-encoded cysteine to the conserved J-encoded phenylalanine. The earlier analysis of 550 to 650 of the donors excluded any sequence lacking an unambiguous match to a single V gene segment. In an earlier analysis of 500 to 750 of the donors, V segments were called functional above 56.7% productive rearrangements and were called segregating when the between-donor standard deviation exceeded 5%. To diagnose cytomegalovirus status from the catalog of TCR beta chain sequences, a statistical classification framework was built. In a later analysis, V and J genes were assigned by comparing TCR nucleotide sequences against IMGT/GENE-DB human TR gene sequences. The TCRdist pipeline was used in a later analysis to assign CDR3 sequences and most-parsimonious VDJ recombination scenarios. In a later analysis, each TCR beta chain was defined by its CDR3 amino acid sequence together with its V-gene family, and reads without a unique V-gene family were excluded. To address suspected cross-contamination and a sequencing artifact, a later analysis removed several hundred highly shared, low-generation-probability nucleotide sequences. In a later analysis, a clonal expansion index was calculated for each public chain from normalized within-repertoire ranks of inferred template counts. Generation probabilities in a later analysis came from a VDJ recombination model fitted to out-of-frame rearrangements, and those results were checked against IGoR. In a later analysis, hypergeometric tests were used to score TCR-TCR, TCR-HLA and TCR-CMV co-occurrence, with a repertoire-size bias correction applied to TCR pairs. False discovery rates were estimated in a later analysis by permuting HLA or CMV assignments 20 times. In a later analysis, co-occurring TCRs were grouped using DBSCAN, with TCRdist sequence similarity added in when clustering inside HLA-allele-positive subsets. Repertoires with fewer than 30,000 or more than 120,000 public chains were left out of co-occurrence clustering, as were about 5 repertoires with anomalous nucleotide sharing. TCRdb provides this immuneACCESS table in a form limited to in-frame rearrangements. Some clones are lacking; in checked studies, under half of them reflect an unresolved V gene, and why the rest are absent is not known. From that table come the V and J calls and clone size; the DNA was used to work out D and trimming. For this sample there are more than 150,000 clones; about four fifths appear just once. Of the sample, about 1.5% falls within the top ten clones.

The cohort was made up of 500 to 850 healthy bone marrow donors. At the time of sampling, all cohort members were nominally healthy, though unrecorded immune exposures were likely present. The donor was CMV seronegative and was included in the group of several hundred seronegative cohort members. A peripheral blood sample was provided by each donor, and peripheral blood mononuclear cells were used for TCR beta sequencing. Genomic DNA extraction from the blood cell samples was performed with the Qiagen DNeasy Blood Extraction Kit. Findings and caveats that apply to the study as a whole: Broadly in line with IMGT annotations, most TCR beta V segments showed up in productive rearrangements about 87% or about 30% of the time in an earlier analysis of 587 of the donors. Some IMGT-functional V segments, including TRBV6-2 and TRBV6-3, could not be distinguished by the 87-base-pair reads and were therefore excluded. In a later analysis, the rate of TCR association differed among HLA loci, with DRB1 alleles having the most associated TCRs and HLA-C alleles having the fewest. An association between a missense DCLRE1C variant and V-gene and J-gene trimming of TCR beta chains was found in a later genetic analysis and replicated in an independent cohort. A later analysis found that most CMV-associated TCR beta chains appeared HLA-restricted, with HLA associations seemingly driven largely by CMV exposure. Most TCR sequences were observed very rarely across donors, whereas some public TCRs were present in many individuals. Only TCR beta chains were sequenced in this cohort, and the absence of alpha or paired-chain data limited detectable features. Several of the top co-occurrence clusters appeared to be linked to parvovirus B19, influenza, CMV and Epstein-Barr virus, according to a later analysis. A later genetic analysis reported fewer N-insertions in productive TCRs among donors in an Asian-associated ancestry cluster than the roughly 700-donor mean. According to the authors, the approach could potentially be generalized to other disease states and immunological phenotypes. Assigning TCR associations to individual alleles was difficult when HLA alleles, especially DR and DQ, strongly co-occurred. A later analysis associated about 17,000 TCR beta sequences with specific HLA alleles at a false discovery rate of 0.05. Three of the identified cytomegalovirus-associated TCR beta chains were confirmed in vitro to be specific for cytomegalovirus antigens. In a later analysis, HLA-associated TCR beta chains were found to be more clonally expanded and to have lower generation probabilities than equally common non-associated chains. Sequencing depth was assumed to be roughly uniform across donors in the presence/absence analyses, though that assumption may not hold. The study gave a list of 150 to 200 TCR beta chains associated with cytomegalovirus. Because counts were too low, about 18 rarely observed V segments, including chromosome 9 orphons, were excluded from the earlier analysis of some 540 of the donors. CMV serostatus was the only immune exposure information available for the cohort. A further reported finding was that TCR beta sequences accurately predicted the HLA-A and HLA-B alleles for most subjects in the first cohort. Linkage disequilibrium might explain the correlated functional status among segregating V segments, but an unknown experimental factor could not be ruled out. In both the original and validation cohorts, the classifier was reported to diagnose cytomegalovirus status with high specificity and sensitivity. HLA typing was unavailable for some donors at each locus, so association tests used only the typed subset. A cluster of highly shared sequence variants was judged likely to represent a technical artifact of the sequencing pipeline.

The TCR sequence derives from a man aged 40-50 years in good health and CMV-seronegative. Sequenced input: PBMCs. Here the chain combines TRBV19 and TRBJ2-1, with 8 middle bases fitting TRBD1. The bases read TGTGCCAGTAGTATGGACAGGGACCAATACAATGAGCAGTTCTTC. The translation is CASSMDRDQYNEQFF.